The rows below give T cell receptor beta chains drawn from one sample of a study of blood T cell repertoires in COVID-19. Measured with immunoSEQ multiplex PCR; TCRdb has only the in-frame clones, and not every one. The data hold about 310,000 clones, with around 91% observed a single time. Input material: PBMCs or T cells enriched from blood (not recorded which). The receptor set was obtained from a woman aged 40 to 50 who had recovered from COVID-19. Both conserved end residues are part of each CDR3. D genes are given only for firm matches. Where a row states a size, it is once, few, many or the class of an expanded clone; other rows omit it.

TGTGCCAGCAGTTTCGGGGGGACTGGTTCGGGCACTGAAGCTTTCTTT,CASSFGGTGSGTEAFF,-,TRBV28,16,once,TRBJ1-1
TGTGCCAGCAGTTCAGGGGGTTCTGGAAACACCATATATTTT,CASSSGGSGNTIYF,TRBD1,TRBV7-9,14,-,TRBJ1-3
TGTGCCAGTAGTATTTCCCAGGGGATGAACACTGAAGCTTTCTTT,CASSISQGMNTEAFF,-,TRBV19,15,-,TRBJ1-1
TGCGCCAGCAGCCAAGAGGGGGTAGCGGGGGGATGGGAGACCCAGTACTTC,CASSQEGVAGGWETQYF,TRBD2,TRBV4-1,17,-,TRBJ2-5
TGTGCCAGCGCCTACCAGGGGGGCGCGAACACCGGGGAGCTGTTTTTT,CASAYQGGANTGELFF,-,TRBV7-3,16,-,TRBJ2-2
TGCAGCGTTACCGGGACAGGGCAAACTAATGAAAAACTGTTTTTT,CSVTGTGQTNEKLFF,TRBD1,TRBV29-1,15,-,TRBJ1-4
TGTGCCAGCAGCGTAGTTCCGGCCTACGAGCAGTACTTC,CASSVVPAYEQYF,-,TRBV9,13,-,TRBJ2-7
TGTGCCAGCAGCCCGGGACAGGGCCTTCCAAACTACAATGAGCAGTTCTTC,CASSPGQGLPNYNEQFF,TRBD1,TRBV9,17,-,TRBJ2-1
TGTGCCAGCAGCCAGACAGACTCCTACGAGCAGTACTTC,CASSQTDSYEQYF,-,TRBV25-1,13,once,TRBJ2-7
TGTGCCAGCAGCTTGAAGGTCCGGGACAGGGGGCCCTATGGTTATGGCTACACCTTC,CASSLKVRDRGPYGYGYTF,TRBD1,TRBV13,19,-,TRBJ1-2
TGTGCCAGCAGGCCCACAGGGCGTGAAGCTTTCTTT,CASRPTGREAFF,-,TRBV28,12,-,TRBJ1-1
TGTGCCAGCAGTTATTCTTCGAACACTGAAGCTTTCTTT,CASSYSSNTEAFF,-,TRBV6-2/TRBV6-3,13,-,TRBJ1-1
TGTGCCAGCAGCCAAGAAGGAGGGGCGTATGAAAAACTGTTTTTT,CASSQEGGAYEKLFF,-,TRBV3-1/TRBV3-2,15,once,TRBJ1-4
TGTGCCAGCCAACTATCCTCCTCCTACAATGAGCAGTTCTTC,CASQLSSSYNEQFF,-,TRBV11-2,14,-,TRBJ2-1